This paragraph reports one T cell receptor delta chain. Its target is not known. V shed 0 bases, J shed 4 bases, and the junction held 33 bases outside the gene matches. The CDR3 consists of 25 residues. Germline V gives CDR1 TSWWSYY, CDR2 QGS. RNA was extracted from the cells and then reverse transcribed. Pooled V-gene forward primers with one constant-region reverse primer generated the CDR3 amplicons by multiplex PCR. TCRdb reprocessed the multiplex PCR reads through CATT. The sample records over 65,000 delta-chain clones, around 35% being singletons. This sample is part of a study of Vδ1+ human thymocytes. After alphabeta T cell depletion, CD3+ Vdelta1+ Vdelta2- thymocytes were sorted. Between roughly 98% and 99.6% of sorted thymocytes were Vdelta1+. Findings of the study overall: Thymic delta-chain repertoires held approximately 20% Vdelta2 sequences and few Vdelta3, despite high sort purity. Thymic TRG and TRD repertoires appeared highly polyclonal, with Gaussian CDR3 length distributions. Bulk data may be misread because of unexpected Vdelta2 sequences.

The TCR originated in a boy less than two years old who had congenital heart surgery. The sequenced sample consisted of Vdelta1+ gamma-delta thymocytes from the thymus. Subset specified: FACS-sorted CD3+ TCRalphabeta- TCRVdelta1+ TCRVdelta2- thymocytes. The chain links TRDV1 to TRDJ1; 9 bases match TRDD3. CDR3 loop: CALGELAPGSYDPRLLGDQLDKLIF. CDR3 bases: TGTGCTCTTGGGGAACTAGCCCCGGGGTCCTACGACCCTAGGCTACTGGGGGACCAACTCGATAAACTCATCTTT.